These 32 T cell receptor beta chains were sequenced from one sample in a study of blood T cells in healthy people across ages. Combining a sample-barcoded 5' primer with a J-beta primer mix, a second PCR ran for roughly 7 to 11 cycles. TCRdb called the 5' RACE reads again in MiXCR, with one record for every CDR3 protein. There are roughly 1,800,000 distinct CDR3 sequences in the sample; roughly 52% occur only once, and over 2% lies in the top ten. Sequencing was done on a sample of blood. These receptor sequences come from a woman aged 40 to 50 in good health.

This clonotype appeared a few times. The J gene is TRBJ2-2, the V gene TRBV7-2; D not resolved. Per the germline V gene, CDR1 is SGHTA and CDR2 is FQGNSA. The CDR3 sequence is 13 residues long. Trimming shortened V by 5 bases and J by 0 bases, and 4 bases separated the two germline ends. The CDR3 protein is CASSISNTGELFF. The CDR3 bases are TGTGCCAGCAGCATCTCGAACACCGGGGAGCTGTTTTTT.

As regards this clonotype: At one of its ends the junction is not consistent with the germline gene, which may arise from a read error. This chain uses TRBV27 with TRBJ1-6, with TRBD1 as a possible D gene (5 bases). The V gene's germline CDR1 is MNHEY and CDR2 SMNVEV (reference sequence). The CDR3 sequence is 16 residues long. The CDR3 sequence: CAGSPRGGPRPDTLHF. The CDR3 nucleotides are TGTGCCGGCAGTCCTCGGGGAGGCCCTCGGCCGGACACCCTCCACTTT.

J is TRBJ2-6 and V is TRBV6-2 or TRBV6-3; 12 bases map to TRBD2. Trimming took 5 bases from V and 1 from J; bases not matched to a gene: 3. This CDR3 is 17 amino acids long. Germline CDR1 and CDR2: MNHEY and SVGEGT. The CDR3 sequence is CASSKLAGGSGANVLTF. The DNA for the CDR3 is TGTGCCAGCAGTAAACTAGCGGGGGGATCTGGGGCCAACGTCCTGACTTTC.

The chain joins TRBV9 to TRBJ1-4; perhaps TRBD1 as D (5 bases). This CDR3 contains 17 residues. Trimming removed 0 bases from V and 5 bases from J, with 17 bases in between. The germline gives CDR1 SGDLS, CDR2 YYNGEE. CDR3 residues: CASSVAPMGRENEKLFF. For the CDR3, the DNA is TGTGCCAGCAGCGTAGCCCCGATGGGCAGGGAGAATGAAAAACTGTTTTTT.

This clonotype was detected only a few times. The CDR3 DNA is TGTGCCAGCAGCTACCAACCTAGCACAGATACGCAGTATTTT. Its protein product is CASSYQPSTDTQYF. The rearrangement joins TRBV7-2 to TRBJ2-3, with D unclear. Germline V CDR1 and CDR2: SGHTA, FQGNSA. The CDR3 consists of 14 residues. The ends were cut back, 4 bases at V and 0 bases at J, with 8 bases in the middle.

The V call is TRBV20-1, the J call TRBJ1-2; a possible D gene is TRBD1 (5 bases). The CDR3 runs 15 residues. V lost 3 bases to trimming and J lost 0 bases, with 14 bases between them. The V gene's germline CDR1 is DFQATT and CDR2 SNEGSKA (reference sequence). The CDR3 region is CSASNQGNSNYGYTF. CDR3 nucleotide sequence: TGCAGTGCTAGTAACCAGGGAAACTCTAACTATGGCTACACCTTC.

Points on this clonotype: At one end, the junction sequence differs from germline, possibly due to a read error. The rearrangement uses TRBV4-3 and TRBJ2-1; 12 bases agree with TRBD2. The CDR3 has 18 amino acids. Germline values: CDR1 LGHNA, CDR2 YSLEER. The CDR3, as DNA: TGCGCTAGCAGCCAACGGGGGCTAGCGGGGGGGAATTACAATGAGCAGTTCTTC. This translates into CASSQRGLAGGNYNEQFF.

This clonotype was seen once. The V gene is TRBV20-1, the J gene TRBJ1-6; TRBD1 matches 8 bases. CDR1 DFQATT and CDR2 SNEGSKA come from the germline V gene (reference sequence). Trimming at V came to 2 bases and at J to 5 bases, leaving 5 bases not matched to a gene. CDR3 size: 15 residues. The chain's CDR3 is CSARMTGVHNSPLHF. The DNA for the CDR3 is TGCAGTGCTAGAATGACAGGGGTCCATAATTCACCCCTCCACTTT.

Only a few counts were recorded for this clonotype. The chain couples TRBV6-1 to TRBJ2-5; D may be TRBD2 (5 bases). The germline V gene has CDR1 MNHNS and CDR2 SASEGT. This CDR3 contains 14 residues. The germline V and J ends were trimmed by 6 bases and 3 bases, with 14 bases remaining between them. CDR3 amino acids: CASSHGLVEETQYF. In DNA form, the CDR3 reads TGTGCCAGCAGCCACGGACTGGTCGAAGAGACCCAGTACTTC.

The chain joins TRBV29-1 to TRBJ2-1; TRBD1 aligns across 11 bases. Germline values: CDR1 SQVTM, CDR2 ANQGSEA. CDR3 length: 12 residues. CDR3 sequence (DNA): TGCCTCACGGGGACAGGGGGGGATGAGCAGTTCTTC. Translation: CLTGTGGDEQFF.

The chain joins TRBV4-3 to TRBJ1-2; 7 positions agree with TRBD1. Germline CDR1 reads LGHNA; CDR2 reads YSLEER. The CDR3 spans 16 residues. J lost 4 bases, V lost 1 base, and 9 bases had no gene match. CDR3 bases: TGCGCCAGCAGCCAAGGAGTTGAGACAGGGACCTATGGCTACACCTTC. It encodes CASSQGVETGTYGYTF.

The sample holds a few counts of this clonotype. Compared with germline, one end of the junction differs, possibly owing to a read error. The J gene is TRBJ2-3, the V gene TRBV9, with D perhaps assigned TRBD1 or TRBD2 (5 bases each). The CDR3 spans 15 residues. Per germline, CDR1 SGDLS and CDR2 YYNGEE. The CDR3 here is CASSVVLGPTYTQYF. CDR3 DNA: TGTGCCAGCAGCGTAGTTCTGGGACCCACATATACGCAGTATTTT.

This clonotype was detected a few times. The chain joins TRBV7-2 to TRBJ1-2; 10 positions match TRBD1. The CDR3 is 17 amino acids. V was pared by 5 bases and J by 0 bases, with 9 bases of the junction left unmatched. The germline gives CDR1 SGHTA, CDR2 FQGNSA. The CDR3 DNA sequence: TGTGCCAGCAGCCCAAACCGACAGGGGGCAGCTAACTATGGCTACACCTTC. Its protein product is CASSPNRQGAANYGYTF.

Only one count was recorded for this clonotype. The chain combines TRBV2 with TRBJ2-5, with 8 bases that match TRBD2. The germline gives CDR1 SNHLY, CDR2 FYNNEI. V shed 2 bases, J shed 0 bases, and the junction held 5 bases outside the gene matches. The CDR3 length is 16 residues. The CDR3 DNA sequence: TGTGCCAGCAGTGAAATCCAGCGGGGGTACCAAGAGACCCAGTACTTC. This gives the protein CASSEIQRGYQETQYF.

The chain has TRBV3-1 and TRBJ1-3; weak D call: TRBD1 (6 bases). The V gene lost 4 bases and the J gene lost 0 bases, with 10 bases spanning the gap. The CDR3 extends over 15 amino acids. Germline V gene lookup returns CDR1 LGHDT and CDR2 YNNKEL (reference sequence). The chain's CDR3 is CASSRQGFSGNTIYF. In DNA form, the CDR3 reads TGTGCCAGCAGCCGGCAGGGGTTCTCTGGAAACACCATATATTTT.

This rearrangement joins TRBV7-2 to TRBJ2-3; the match to TRBD2 covers 13 bases. The CDR3 is 16 amino acids. The germline CDR1 and CDR2 sequences are SGHTA and FQGNSA. The junction had 10 bases not matched to a gene; V was cut back by 5 bases and J by 8 bases. The chain's CDR3 is CASSPAGLAGRGTQYF. The CDR3 DNA reads TGTGCCAGCAGCCCCGCGGGACTAGCGGGGAGAGGTACGCAGTATTTT.

The CDR3 loop is CASSVGGDRQETQYF. The CDR3, as DNA: TGTGCCAGCAGCGTAGGCGGGGACAGACAAGAGACCCAGTACTTC. This chain uses TRBV9 with TRBJ2-5; tentatively, D is TRBD1 (7 bases). The V and J ends lost 0 bases and 2 bases respectively, with 11 bases between them. Germline V gene lookup returns CDR1 SGDLS and CDR2 YYNGEE. This CDR3 comprises 15 residues.

This clonotype was observed a few times. The chain combines TRBV6-5 with TRBJ2-1; D gene ambiguous. The CDR3 has 15 amino acids. V lost 5 bases and J 5 bases, leaving 16 bases between the germline ends. Germline CDR1 reads MNHEY; CDR2 reads SVGAGI. CDR3 loop: CASSPRWSNDNEQFF. CDR3 nucleotide sequence: TGTGCCAGCAGTCCCAGGTGGAGTAACGACAATGAGCAGTTCTTC.

This chain joins TRBV7-2 and TRBJ2-1; 8 bases fit TRBD2. V trimming: 1 base; J trimming: 10 bases; junction bases outside the gene matches: 12. The CDR3 runs 16 residues. Looked up from germline, CDR1 is SGHTA and CDR2 is FQGNSA. CDR3 amino acids: CASSLVLIGGGLEQFF. CDR3 bases: TGTGCCAGCAGCTTAGTGCTGATCGGGGGGGGCCTCGAGCAGTTCTTC.

This clonotype occurred a few times. The chain recombines TRBV20-1 with TRBJ1-4; maybe TRBD1 (5 bases). Per the germline V gene, CDR1 is DFQATT and CDR2 is SNEGSKA (reference sequence). Trimming cost V 1 base and J 5 bases, with 11 bases left between them. The CDR3 loop spans 14 amino acids. The CDR3 DNA is TGCAGTGCTAGAGCGGCAGGGTGGAATGAAAAACTGTTTTTT. Translating gives CSARAAGWNEKLFF.

This chain uses TRBV28 with TRBJ2-4; 8 bases are shared with TRBD1. V gave up 5 bases and J gave up 12 bases; unmatched junction bases: 15. CDR3 length: 15 residues. Germline V lookup: CDR1 MDHEN, CDR2 SYDVKM. In DNA, the CDR3 is TGTGCCAGCAGTACACCCTCCCCCAGGGGGCCCAGTCAGTACTTC. This codes for CASSTPSPRGPSQYF.

Written as DNA, the CDR3 is TGTGCCAGCAGTTTAATAGAAGGAGCTAACTATGGCTACACCTTC. Amino acid sequence: CASSLIEGANYGYTF. This sequence joins TRBV28 and TRBJ1-2; D not resolved. CDR1 is MDHEN, CDR2 SYDVKM, per germline. Deletions cut 2 bases from V and 0 bases from J, with 10 bases between. The length of the CDR3 is 15 residues.

The CDR3 DNA is TGCGCCAGCAGCTCGGGACTAGCGGGGAGAAGCTCCTACGAGCAGTACTTC. Translating gives CASSSGLAGRSSYEQYF. V and J are TRBV5-1 and TRBJ2-7, with 13 bases identical to TRBD2. The CDR3 consists of 17 residues. V was clipped by 3 bases and J by 0 bases; unmatched bases: 6. Germline CDR1 SGHRS, CDR2 YFSETQ.

This clonotype was detected only a few times. The V gene is TRBV12-3 or TRBV12-4, the J gene TRBJ2-1; 9 bases match TRBD2. The J segment lost 6 bases and the V segment lost 3 bases, leaving 6 bases of the junction unmatched. The CDR3 is made up of 15 amino acids. CDR3 sequence reads: CASSFVAGVVNEQFF. The CDR3 nucleotides are TGTGCCAGCAGTTTTGTAGCGGGGGTAGTCAATGAGCAGTTCTTC.

This rearrangement joins TRBV7-2 to TRBJ1-2; D remains ambiguous. This CDR3 comprises 16 residues. The germline CDR1 and CDR2 sequences are SGHTA and FQGNSA. Trimming took off 5 bases at V and 1 base at J, with 17 bases between the two ends. CDR3 in DNA: TGTGCCAGCAGCCCCTATACTCCGGGTCTTAACTATGGCTACACCTTC. Translating it yields CASSPYTPGLNYGYTF.

The V call is TRBV11-2, the J call TRBJ2-7; possibly TRBD2 for D (6 bases). The V gene's germline CDR1 is SGHAT and CDR2 FQNNGV. The CDR3 is made up of 13 amino acids. This CDR3 reads CAVVGDFGYEQYF. The CDR3 DNA reads as TGTGCGGTAGTCGGGGACTTTGGCTACGAGCAGTACTTC. Complete variable domain (other parts from reference TRBV11-2 and TRBJ2-7): EAGVAQSPRYKIIEKRQSVAFWCNPISGHATLYWYQQILGQGPKLLIQFQNNGVVDDSQLPKDRFSAERLKGVDSTLKIQPAKLEDSAVYLCAVVGDFGYEQYFGPGTRLTVT.

The chain couples TRBV7-9 to TRBJ2-5; D not certain. The germline V and J ends were trimmed by 3 bases and 4 bases, with 12 bases remaining between them. Germline-derived CDR1 and CDR2 are SEHNR and FQNEAQ (reference sequence). This CDR3 region has 14 residues. CDR3 nucleotide sequence: TGTGCCAGCAGCTTGGGCACTACAGCAGAGACCCAGTACTTC. As protein: CASSLGTTAETQYF.

The chain couples TRBV28 to TRBJ2-3; 7 nucleotides align to TRBD2. Germline values: CDR1 MDHEN, CDR2 SYDVKM. The CDR3 spans 20 residues. The V segment lost 5 bases and the J segment 2 bases; nucleotides outside the gene matches: 22. The CDR3 here is CASSPILGGRGRPLTDTQYF. The CDR3 bases are TGTGCCAGCAGTCCAATCCTGGGAGGGCGGGGTCGGCCCCTCACAGATACGCAGTATTTT. Complete variable domain (other parts from reference TRBV28 and TRBJ2-3): DVKVTQSSRYLVKRTGEKVFLECVQDMDHENMFWYRQDPGLGLRLIYFSYDVKMKEKGDIPEGYSVSREKKERFSLILESASTNQTSMYLCASSPILGGRGRPLTDTQYFGPGTRLTVL.

The chain is built from TRBV5-5 and TRBJ2-1, with TRBD1 matching 10 bases. V lost 5 bases to trimming and J lost 8 bases; unmatched junction nucleotides: 4. The CDR3 has 13 residues. Germline V gene sequence: CDR1 SGHKS, CDR2 YYEKEE (reference sequence). DNA for the CDR3: TGTGCCAGCAGGGACAGGGGGATCGATGAGCAGTTCTTC. This translates into CASRDRGIDEQFF.

This clonotype was detected a few times. CDR3 in amino acids: CASSVTPGTPLDGYSGANVLTF. The CDR3 nucleotides read TGTGCCAGCAGCGTAACACCAGGCACCCCTCTGGACGGATACTCTGGGGCCAACGTCCTGACTTTC. The rearrangement links TRBV9 to TRBJ2-6; D not resolved. CDR3 size: 22 residues. Trimming removed 1 base at V and 0 bases at J, with 26 bases between. CDR1 and CDR2 (germline): SGDLS, YYNGEE. Combining the CDR3 with reference TRBV9 and TRBJ2-6 gives the whole variable domain DSGVTQTPKHLITATGQRVTLRCSPRSGDLSVYWYQQSLDQGLQFLIQYYNGEERAKGNILERFSAQQFPDLHSELNLSSLELGDSALYFCASSVTPGTPLDGYSGANVLTFGAGSRLTVL.

In its sample, this clonotype was seen a few times. V gene TRBV11-2 combines with J gene TRBJ2-3, with TRBD1 matching 9 bases. CDR3 length: 16 amino acids. Germline CDR1 reads SGHAT; CDR2 reads FQNNGV. With 4 bases clipped from V and 6 bases from J, the junction kept 11 bases outside the gene matches. CDR3 DNA sequence: TGTGCCAGCAGCTCGACCCGGGACAGGGTTCGCGATACGCAGTATTTT. Translation gives CASSSTRDRVRDTQYF.

The chain combines TRBV7-2 with TRBJ2-7; a possible D gene is TRBD2 (6 bases). CDR3 length: 12 amino acids. V was pared by 7 bases and J by 3 bases, with 10 bases between. CDR1 is SGHTA, CDR2 FQGNSA, per germline. As DNA, the CDR3 is TGTGCCAGCACACGGGAGAACTACGAGCAGTACTTC. This codes for CASTRENYEQYF.